The clone carrying this TCR beta chain was seen once. Its antigen is not known. This sample is drawn from a study of cytomegalovirus exposure and HLA in healthy donors. The study, taken as a whole, reports: 16,951 TCR beta sequences were associated with HLA alleles at 0.05 false discovery rate in a later analysis.

Amplification used 60 Vbeta primers and 13 Jbeta primers. Profiled with immunoSEQ multiplex PCR; TCRdb holds only in-frame clones, not every one. The sample carries over 130,000 clones, 75% to 90% recorded once. CDR1 is SQVTM, CDR2 ANQGSEA, per germline. Trimming pared 4 bases from V and 2 bases from J, leaving 15 bases between. The CDR3 runs 14 residues. Sequenced: PBMCs. This receptor was obtained from a female donor in good health and CMV-seronegative. The chain links TRBV29-1 to TRBJ2-7; D possibly corresponds to TRBD2 (5 bases). The chain's CDR3 is CSVVEEVPAYEQYF. The CDR3, as DNA: TGCAGCGTTGTTGAGGAGGTCCCCGCCTACGAGCAGTACTTC.